This note documents a single T cell receptor beta chain sequence. It has no known antigen specificity. One base away there is no much larger clone; base qualities are not given. This sample stems from a study of cytomegalovirus exposure and HLA in healthy donors (dated by TCRdb to 2017 to 2019). Regarding the complete study: The roughly 670 repertoires of the first cohort and the 120 or so validation repertoires were produced on the same platform, according to a later analysis. The study combined high-throughput TCR immunosequencing, statistical association of individual TCRs with disease status, and machine learning to predict cytomegalovirus infection status. In addition to the first cohort of 666 subjects, a separate validation cohort of 120 different subjects was used. The study aimed to test whether signatures of past pathogen exposure could be identified by cataloging public T cell receptors. What the study reported, not specific to this receptor: In vitro tests confirmed that a few of the cytomegalovirus-associated TCR beta chains recognize cytomegalovirus antigens. Subsequent analysis determined that TCRs grouped into clusters in the first cohort also showed a tendency toward co-occurrence across the roughly 130 validation repertoires, and 85% to 95% of cluster scores exceeded 0. It was suggested by the authors that the approach could potentially be generalized to other disease states and immunological phenotypes. In both the original and validation cohorts, the classifier was reported to diagnose cytomegalovirus status with high specificity and sensitivity. A later analysis lacked HLA typing for the validation cohort, so it scored co-occurrence in that cohort across all 120 or so repertoires. The study gave a list of 150 to 200 TCR beta chains associated with cytomegalovirus. Most TCR sequences were observed very rarely across donors, whereas some public TCRs were present in many individuals.

Library method: the immunoSEQ multiplex PCR assay. Turning to the authors' computational methods: To diagnose cytomegalovirus status from the catalog of TCR beta chain sequences, a statistical classification framework was built. TCRdb took this table from immuneACCESS and kept in-frame rearrangements with V and J called. Such tables lack part of the clones; where checked against another copy, unresolved V genes explain under half of the gap, and the rest is unexplained. The DNA gave D and trimming, while V, J and clone size come from that table. This sample is represented by approximately 200,000 clones; about 93% of them were singletons. 1% to 1.2% of the sample is taken by the ten largest. Donors formed part of the validation cohort, which comprised 120 subjects and was distinct from the first cohort of several hundred subjects. CDR1 LNHDA and CDR2 SQIVND were looked up in the germline V gene (reference sequence). For this chain, trimming is 6 bases at the V end and 7 bases at the J end, and the number of junction bases without a gene match is 11. The CDR3 sequence holds 16 residues, the cysteine and phenylalanine included. This entry keeps only the CDR3 DNA: 48 bases, framed from base 1.

The rearranged chain carries TRBV19 and TRBJ2-2; 10 bases in the junction line up with TRBD2. The source material was PBMCs. This TCR was recovered from a woman under 30 in good health and CMV-seronegative. The CDR3 here reads CASRWTSGRLGGELFF. At the DNA level, the sequence is TGTGCCAGTAGATGGACTAGCGGACGTTTGGGCGGGGAGCTGTTTTTT.